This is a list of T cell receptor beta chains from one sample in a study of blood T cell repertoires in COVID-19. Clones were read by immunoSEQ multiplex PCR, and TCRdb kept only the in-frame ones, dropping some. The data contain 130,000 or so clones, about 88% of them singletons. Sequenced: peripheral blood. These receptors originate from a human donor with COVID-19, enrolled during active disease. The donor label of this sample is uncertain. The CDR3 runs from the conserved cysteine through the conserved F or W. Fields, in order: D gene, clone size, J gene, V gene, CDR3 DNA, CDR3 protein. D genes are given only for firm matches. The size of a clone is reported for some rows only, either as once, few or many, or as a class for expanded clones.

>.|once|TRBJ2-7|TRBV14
TGTGCCAGCAGCCAACTGACAGGCATTAGCTCCTACGAGCAGTACTTC
CASSQLTGISSYEQYF
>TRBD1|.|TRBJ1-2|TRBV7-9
TGTGCCAGCAGCTTAGCGACAGGGTTTAACTATGGCTACACCTTC
CASSLATGFNYGYTF
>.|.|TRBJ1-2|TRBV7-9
TGTGCCAGCAGCTTAGGCGGTTGGTATGGCTACACCTTC
CASSLGGWYGYTF
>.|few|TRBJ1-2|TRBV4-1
TGCGCCAGCAGCCAAGTGGAGGGCCCGGCGGGCTACACCTTC
CASSQVEGPAGYTF
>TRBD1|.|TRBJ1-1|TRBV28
TGTGCCAGCAGTCCACCCAGGGGGCATAACACTGAAGCTTTCTTT
CASSPPRGHNTEAFF
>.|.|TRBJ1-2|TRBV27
TGTGCCAGCAGTTTAGGGGGGATGTCCGGCTACACCTTC
CASSLGGMSGYTF
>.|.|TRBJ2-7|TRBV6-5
TGTGCCAGCAGAGGGGCCACCTCCTACGAGCAGTACTTC
CASRGATSYEQYF
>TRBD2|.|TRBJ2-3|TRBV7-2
TGTGCCACAAGACTAGCGAGCACAGATACGCAGTATTTT
CATRLASTDTQYF
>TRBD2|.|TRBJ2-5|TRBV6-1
TGTGCCAGCAGTGAAGCTCATAGACTAGCGGGAGTTCGAGAGACCCAGTACTTC
CASSEAHRLAGVRETQYF
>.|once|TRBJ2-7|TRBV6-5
TGTGCCAGCAGTCCCGAGTGGGGGGCCTACGAGCAGTACTTC
CASSPEWGAYEQYF
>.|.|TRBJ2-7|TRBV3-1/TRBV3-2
TGTGCCAGCAGCCCCCGCGGGCAGTTCTCCTACGAGCAGTACTTC
CASSPRGQFSYEQYF
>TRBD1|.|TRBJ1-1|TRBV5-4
TGTGCCAGCAGTAATCCGGGACAGTTGAACACTGAAGCTTTCTTT
CASSNPGQLNTEAFF
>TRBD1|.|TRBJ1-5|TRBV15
TGTGCCACCAGCAGAGATCGGGACAGCTCTGCCCCCCAGCATTTT
CATSRDRDSSAPQHF
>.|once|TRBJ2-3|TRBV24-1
TGTGCCACCAGTGAGACAACAGATACGCAGTATTTT
CATSETTDTQYF
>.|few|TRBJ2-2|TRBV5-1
TGCGCCAGCAGCTTGGTAGTGGGACTGAACACCGGGGAGCTGTTTTTT
CASSLVVGLNTGELFF
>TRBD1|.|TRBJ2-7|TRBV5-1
TGCGCCAGCAGCTTCCGACAGGGTTGGCGCTACGAGCAGTACTTC
CASSFRQGWRYEQYF
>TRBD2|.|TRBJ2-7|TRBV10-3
TGTGCCATCAGTGTGTCTAGCGGGATGTCCGAGCAGTACTTC
CAISVSSGMSEQYF
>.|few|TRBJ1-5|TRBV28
TGTGCCAGCAGCCCCGTGTCGGGTCAGCCCCAGCATTTT
CASSPVSGQPQHF
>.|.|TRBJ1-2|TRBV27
TGTGCCAGCAGTTTATCATGGCAGGGGTATCAAGGTGGCTACACCTTC
CASSLSWQGYQGGYTF
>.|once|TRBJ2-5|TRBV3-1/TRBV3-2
TGTGCCAGCAGCCAAGCAGGGGGGGAGACCCAGTACTTC
CASSQAGGETQYF
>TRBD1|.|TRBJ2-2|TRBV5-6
TGTGCCAGCAGCTTTTACGACAGGGCGAACACCGGGGAGCTGTTTTTT
CASSFYDRANTGELFF
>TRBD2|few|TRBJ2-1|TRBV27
TGTGCCAGCAGTTTATCGATTGCTAGCGGGGGTTACAATGAGCAGTTCTTC
CASSLSIASGGYNEQFF
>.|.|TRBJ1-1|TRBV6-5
TGTGCCAGCAGTTACTCCCGGGGGACTGAAGCTTTCTTT
CASSYSRGTEAFF
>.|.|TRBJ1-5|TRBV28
TGTGCCAGCAGTCACCAGGGAGGGGTGCAGCCCCAGCATTTT
CASSHQGGVQPQHF
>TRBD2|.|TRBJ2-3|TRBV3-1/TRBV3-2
TGTGCCAGCAGCCACCCTGCTGGTGGGACTAGCGGGAGCACAGATACGCAGTATTTT
CASSHPAGGTSGSTDTQYF
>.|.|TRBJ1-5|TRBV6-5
TGTGCCAGCAGTTTCCAGTCAGATCAGCCCCAGCATTTT
CASSFQSDQPQHF
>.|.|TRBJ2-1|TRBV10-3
TGTGCCATCAGTGAGTTAGCCGGGCAAGGGGGGTTCTTC
CAISELAGQGGFF
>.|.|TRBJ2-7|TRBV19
TGTGCCAGTGGCTGGTCCTACGAGCAGTACTTC
CASGWSYEQYF
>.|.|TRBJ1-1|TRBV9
TGTGCCAGCAGCGTACAGGGGAACACTGAAGCTTTCTTT
CASSVQGNTEAFF
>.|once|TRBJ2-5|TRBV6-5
TGTGCCAGCAGAAGACAGGTCGGGGAAGAGACCCAGTACTTC
CASRRQVGEETQYF
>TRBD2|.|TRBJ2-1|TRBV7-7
TGTGCCAGCAGCTTGAGCGGGGGGGCCGGTGAGCAGTTCTTC
CASSLSGGAGEQFF
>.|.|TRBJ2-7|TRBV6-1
TGTGCCAGCAGTGACACAACAGTCTCCTACGAGCAGTACTTC
CASSDTTVSYEQYF
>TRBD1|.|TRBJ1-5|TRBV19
TGTGCCAGTAGTGCACCACGACAGGGGGCAAGCAATCAGCCCCAGCATTTT
CASSAPRQGASNQPQHF
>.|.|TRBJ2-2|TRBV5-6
TGTGCCAGCAGCTCAGGGTCATCCGGGGAGCTGTTTTTT
CASSSGSSGELFF
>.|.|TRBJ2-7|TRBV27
TGTGCCAGCAGTTTAAGGCGCAGGGGCGAGTCCTACGAGCAGTACTTC
CASSLRRRGESYEQYF
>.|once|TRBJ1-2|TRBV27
TGTGCCAGCAGTTTATTGGGGACATTCTCTGGCTACACCTTC
CASSLLGTFSGYTF
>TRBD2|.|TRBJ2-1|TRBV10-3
TGTGCCATCAGTGAGTCTAGCGGGTACTACAATGAGCAGTTCTTC
CAISESSGYYNEQFF
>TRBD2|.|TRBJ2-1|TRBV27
TGTGCCAGCAGTTTTGCTAGCGGATTATCCTACAATGAGCAGTTCTTC
CASSFASGLSYNEQFF
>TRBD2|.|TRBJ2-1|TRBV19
TGTGCCAGTAGTATTTGGCTAGCGGGGGGGCCAAGAGAGCAGTTCTTC
CASSIWLAGGPREQFF
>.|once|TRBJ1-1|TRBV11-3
TGTGCCAGCAGCTTAGTAGGGGGCACTGAAGCTTTCTTT
CASSLVGGTEAFF
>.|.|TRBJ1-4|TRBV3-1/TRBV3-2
TGTGCCAGCAGCCAAGATTTAGCAACTAATGAAAAACTGTTTTTT
CASSQDLATNEKLFF
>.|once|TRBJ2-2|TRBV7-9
TGTGCCAGCACCTTCGCTAGCCCACGCACCGGGGAGCTGTTTTTT
CASTFASPRTGELFF
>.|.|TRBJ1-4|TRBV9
TGTGCCAGCAGCCGAAGGGGGGGAGTCGGTGAAAAACTGTTTTTT
CASSRRGGVGEKLFF
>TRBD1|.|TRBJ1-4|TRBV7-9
TGTGCCAGCAGCTCGGGTGCCGGGACAGGGAGTTTT
CASSSGAGTGSF
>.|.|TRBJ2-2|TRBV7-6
TGTGCCAGCAGCTTAGCGAAGACAGGTGACACCGGGGAGCTGTTTTTT
CASSLAKTGDTGELFF
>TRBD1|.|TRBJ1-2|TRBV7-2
TGTGCCAGCAGCTTTCGAGTCCCGGGACAGGGACGGCGTGGCTACACCTTC
CASSFRVPGQGRRGYTF
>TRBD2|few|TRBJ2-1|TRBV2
TGTGCCAGCAGCCAGCTAGCGGGGTACAATGAGCAGTTCTTC
CASSQLAGYNEQFF
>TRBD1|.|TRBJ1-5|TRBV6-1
TGTGCCAGCAGTGCGTTACCGGGACAGGGGGAACAGCCCCAGCATTTT
CASSALPGQGEQPQHF
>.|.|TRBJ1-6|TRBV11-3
TGTGCCAGCAGCTACTCCCCGGGGGTCGATTCACCCCTCCACTTT
CASSYSPGVDSPLHF
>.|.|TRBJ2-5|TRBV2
TGTGCCAGCAGTGACAGGGCGATTGAGACCCAGTACTTC
CASSDRAIETQYF
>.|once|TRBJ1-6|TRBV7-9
TGTGCCAGCAGCTACCCGGGTTCACCCCTCCACTTT
CASSYPGSPLHF
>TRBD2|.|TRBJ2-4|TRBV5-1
TGCGCCAGCAGCTTGGCCTTAGCGGGAGTAAACATTCAGTACTTC
CASSLALAGVNIQYF
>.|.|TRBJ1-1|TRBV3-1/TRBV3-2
TGTGCCAGCAGCCAGCAGGGCACTGAAGCTTTCTTT
CASSQQGTEAFF
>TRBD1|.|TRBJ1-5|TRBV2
TGTGCCAGCAGCCCTTGGCGTGACAGGGGTAATCAGCCCCAGCATTTT
CASSPWRDRGNQPQHF
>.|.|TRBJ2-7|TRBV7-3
TGTGCCAGCAGCTTAAGGGCAGGTTCCACCTACGAGCAGTACTTC
CASSLRAGSTYEQYF